This T cell receptor (beta chain) was observed in a study of blood T cell repertoires in COVID-19. Overall study: PBMCs, B-cell-depleted T cells, or T cells provided the cDNA or gDNA that made up the material.

Trimming shortened V by 4 bases and J by 2 bases, and 18 bases separated the two germline ends. Germline V gene data show CDR1 as MNHNS and CDR2 as SASEGT. The CDR3 totals 16 residues. Authors' processing steps: Reference gene primer amplification gave nucleated cell count estimates. Sequenced by immunoSEQ multiplex PCR; TCRdb stores in-frame clones only, minus some. V and J calls and clone size are given by that table; D and trimming were obtained from the DNA. The sample lists about 180,000 clones; 82% were seen once. This chain links TRBV6-1 with TRBJ2-7, with a weak D call TRBD1 (6 bases). The source material was peripheral blood. The sequence was obtained from a woman in her 70s with acute or convalescent COVID-19. This chain's CDR3 is CASSVLVNRATYEQYF. Written as DNA, the CDR3 is TGTGCCAGCAGTGTGTTAGTGAACAGGGCCACCTACGAGCAGTACTTC.